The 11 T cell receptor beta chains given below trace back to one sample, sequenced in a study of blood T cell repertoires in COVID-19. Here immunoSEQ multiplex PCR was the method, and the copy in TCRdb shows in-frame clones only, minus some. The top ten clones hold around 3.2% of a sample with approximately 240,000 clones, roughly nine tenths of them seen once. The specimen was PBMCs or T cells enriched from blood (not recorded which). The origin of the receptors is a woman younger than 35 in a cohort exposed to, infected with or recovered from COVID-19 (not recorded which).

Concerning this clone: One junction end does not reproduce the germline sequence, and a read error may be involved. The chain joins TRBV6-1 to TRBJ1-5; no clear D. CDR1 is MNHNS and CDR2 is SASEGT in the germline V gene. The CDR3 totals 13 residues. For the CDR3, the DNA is TGTGCCAGCAGAGAAGACGGGGATCAGCCCCAGCATTTT. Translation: CASREDGDQPQHF.

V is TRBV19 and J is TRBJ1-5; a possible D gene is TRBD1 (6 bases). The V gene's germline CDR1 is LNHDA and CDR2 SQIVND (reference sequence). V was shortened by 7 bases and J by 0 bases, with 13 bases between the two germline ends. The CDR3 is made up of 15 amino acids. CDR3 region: CASIPGQYSNQPQHF. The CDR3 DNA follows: TGTGCCAGTATTCCAGGACAGTATAGCAATCAGCCCCAGCATTTT.

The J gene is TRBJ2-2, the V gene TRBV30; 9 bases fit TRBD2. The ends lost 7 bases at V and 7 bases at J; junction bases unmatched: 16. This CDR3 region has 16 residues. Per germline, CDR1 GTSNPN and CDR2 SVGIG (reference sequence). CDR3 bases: TGTGCCTACACCGCTCCTAGCGGGACCTTCCTCGGGGAGCTGTTTTTT. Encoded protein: CAYTAPSGTFLGELFF.

The CDR3 nucleotides read TGTGCCAGCAGTGCCTTTGACAGGGAATCGCATTTT. Protein sequence: CASSAFDRESHF. The rearrangement joins TRBV2 to TRBJ1-5; 7 bases agree with TRBD1. Germline CDR1 is SNHLY and CDR2 is FYNNEI. V lost 4 bases and J lost 15; bases outside the gene matches: 9. The CDR3 spans 12 residues. The full variable domain, rest sourced from reference TRBV2 and TRBJ1-5, is EPEVTQTPSHQVTQMGQEVILRCVPISNHLYFYWYRQILGQKVEFLVSFYNNEISEKSEIFDDQFSVERPDGSNFTLKIRSTKLEDSAMYFCASSAFDRESHFGDGTRLSIL.

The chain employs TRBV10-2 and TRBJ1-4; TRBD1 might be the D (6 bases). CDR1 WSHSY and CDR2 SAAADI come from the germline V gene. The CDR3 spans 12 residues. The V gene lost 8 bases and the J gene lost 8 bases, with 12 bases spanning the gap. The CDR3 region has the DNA TGCGCCAGCGGGGACATCGGGGAAAAACTGTTTTTT. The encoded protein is CASGDIGEKLFF.

CDR3 protein: CASSDEDYEQYF. DNA for the CDR3: TGCGCCAGCAGTGATGAGGACTACGAGCAGTACTTC. This rearrangement joins TRBV10-2 to TRBJ2-7; D gene unclear. CDR1 is WSHSY, CDR2 SAAADI, per germline. Trimming took off 3 bases at V and 3 bases at J, with 6 bases between the two ends. The CDR3 consists of 12 residues.

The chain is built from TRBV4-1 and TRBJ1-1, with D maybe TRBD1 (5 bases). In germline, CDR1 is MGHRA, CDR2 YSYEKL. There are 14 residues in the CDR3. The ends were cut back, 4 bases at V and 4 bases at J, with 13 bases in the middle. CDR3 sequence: CASSLAGGSTEAFF. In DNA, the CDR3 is TGCGCCAGCAGCCTAGCGGGGGGGTCCACTGAAGCTTTCTTT.

The chain's CDR3 is CASTGTPNTEAFF. DNA of the CDR3: TGTGCCAGCACCGGGACACCGAACACTGAAGCTTTCTTT. This rearrangement joins TRBV6-5 to TRBJ1-1, with D possibly TRBD1 on 6 matching bases. Trimming took off 7 bases at V and 1 base at J, with 10 bases between the two ends. Germline loops: CDR1 MNHEY, CDR2 SVGAGI. This CDR3 has 13 residues.

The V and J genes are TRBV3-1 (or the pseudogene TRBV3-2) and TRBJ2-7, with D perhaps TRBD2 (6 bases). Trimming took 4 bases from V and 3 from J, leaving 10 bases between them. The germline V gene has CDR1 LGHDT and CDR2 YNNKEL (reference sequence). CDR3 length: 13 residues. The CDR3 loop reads CASSPGGYYEQYF. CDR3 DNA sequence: TGTGCCAGCAGCCCCGGGGGATACTACGAGCAGTACTTC.

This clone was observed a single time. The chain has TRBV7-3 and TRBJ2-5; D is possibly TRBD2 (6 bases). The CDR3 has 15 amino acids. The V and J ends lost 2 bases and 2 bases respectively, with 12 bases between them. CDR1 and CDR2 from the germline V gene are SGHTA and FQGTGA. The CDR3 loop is CASSLQTGEQETQYF. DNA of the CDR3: TGTGCCAGCAGCTTACAAACGGGAGAACAAGAGACCCAGTACTTC. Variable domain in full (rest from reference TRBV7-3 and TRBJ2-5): GAGVSQTPSNKVTEKGKYVELRCDPISGHTALYWYRQSLGQGPEFLIYFQGTGAADDSGLPNDRFFAVRPEGSVSTLKIQRTERGDSAVYLCASSLQTGEQETQYFGPGTRLLVL.

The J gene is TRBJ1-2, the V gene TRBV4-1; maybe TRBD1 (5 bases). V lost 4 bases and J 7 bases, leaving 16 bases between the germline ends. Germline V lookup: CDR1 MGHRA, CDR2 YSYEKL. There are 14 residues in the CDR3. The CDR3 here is CASSRGQSRAGYTF. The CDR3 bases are TGCGCCAGCAGCCGAGGACAAAGCAGGGCTGGCTACACCTTC.